This T cell receptor (beta chain) was captured in a study of blood T cells in healthy people across ages (dated by TCRdb to between 2015 and 2016). With regard to the full study: Template switching captured roughly one uniquely barcoded TCR beta cDNA molecule per two T cells in model experiments. Using deep sequencing normalized with unique cDNA molecular identifiers, the study measured how TCR beta repertoire diversity changes with age. Donors were grouped into four age groups: young (average 16 years), middle-aged (under 40), aged (about 60) and long-lived (approximately 82). Donors of different ages were randomly distributed across sequencing lanes to avoid experimental bias. For two donors (one aged 18 to 29 and one aged 80 or older), the study analyzed two additional independent replicas of 1 million unique cDNA reads from the same blood draw.

The 39 donors, aged 6 to 90 years, were systemically healthy Caucasian individuals from Russia. Approximately 9.7 milliliters of peripheral blood were drawn from each donor into EDTA-treated Vacutainer tubes. PBMCs were isolated by Ficoll-Paque density-gradient centrifugation, with at least 6 million obtained per sample. Trizol reagent was used to extract total RNA from PBMCs, with at least 5 micrograms per sample. The percentages of naive CD45RAhigh/CD27high T cells were determined by flow cytometry on a PBMC aliquot from every donor. Library generation was performed with 5' RACE. Instrument used: Illumina HiSeq 2500. A second PCR of about 6 to 11 cycles was performed with a sample-barcoded 5' primer and a J-beta primer mix. A template-switch 5' adaptor carrying 12 random nucleotides introduced a unique molecular identifier onto each TCR beta cDNA molecule. At least 2.5 million CDR3-containing paired-end reads were obtained from each sample. First-strand cDNA was synthesized from all RNA with the Mint cDNA synthesis kit, primed by a TRBC-specific oligonucleotide. After uracil-DNA glycosylase treatment, a first 18-cycle PCR used universal primers M1SS and BC2_uni_R on all cDNA. Per the authors' processing: Normalization of each sample was performed by random selection of 1 million high-quality reads, each carrying a distinct molecular identifier. Instead of being binned into consensus sequences, reads that shared molecular identifiers were thrown out. MiTCR, with a Q25 quality threshold and the strictest error-elimination algorithm, was used for CDR3 identification, clonotype clustering and error correction. A nonparametric unseen species model with Euler transformation was used to estimate a lower bound on total TCR beta diversity. TCRdb redid the processing of the public reads, applying fastp at Q25 and MiXCR, and retained in-frame beta chains. Every entry covers one CDR3 protein and lists the most common genes and DNA from its rows. What appears here as the V and J calls and clone size reflects TCRdb's work, not the paper's. For this sample the table gives about 620,000 distinct CDR3 sequences, of which about 50% were detected only once. The ten biggest clones cover approximately 12% of the sample.

Of note for this clonotype: Its antigen specificity is not known. One base away there is no much larger clone; base qualities are not given.

Spanning cysteine to phenylalanine, the CDR3 consists of 16 amino acids. CDR3 DNA is the only sequence kept; it has 48 bases, read in frame from the first base. V is pruned by 2 bases and J by 4 bases, leaving 6 bases of the junction without a gene match. The germline V gene specifies SGHRS as CDR1 and YFSETQ as CDR2. Here is what the overall study found, with its caveats: A strong correlation was found between observed TCR beta diversity and the percentage of naive T cells measured by flow cytometry. Because donor CMV infection status was unknown, age-related changes in expanded clonotypes were potentially confounded. Compared with the aged group, more naive CD4+ T cells, fewer expanded clones and increased TCR diversity were shown by the long-lived group, suggesting age selection. Observed TCR beta diversity per million T cells fell roughly linearly with age, and a significant reduction was already apparent by age roughly 40. Estimates of total diversity based on one million sequenced T cells were regarded as lower bounds and as underestimates. Since profiling was done on bulk unsorted PBMCs, naive and antigen-experienced compartments could not be conclusively compared.

The origin of this receptor is a woman older than 75 in good health. The sample comprised blood. The V and J genes are TRBV5-1 and TRBJ2-2; 9 central bases correspond to TRBD2. The nucleotides are TGCGCCAGCAGCTTCTACAGCGGGGGGACCACCGGGGAGCTGTTTTTT. Translation gives CASSFYSGGTTGELFF.